Following are 32 T cell receptor beta chains from one sample sequenced in a study of T-cell reconstitution after alpha-beta-depleted transplantation in children. A TCRbeta library incorporating unique molecular identifiers was prepared. TCRdb re-analysed the PCR reads in MiXCR, keeping a single row per CDR3 protein. The table lists about 610,000 distinct CDR3 sequences, about 10% of them singletons. The sequences come from PBMCs from the stem cell graft donor, collected from the stem cell graft. The origin of the receptors is a human donor who donated a stem cell graft to a child with acute myeloid leukemia.

Many counts were recorded for this clonotype. The chain is built from TRBV3-1 and TRBJ2-1, with D unclear. CDR1 is LGHDT, CDR2 YNNKEL, per germline (reference sequence). The CDR3 length is 11 residues. Trimming removed 4 bases at V and 7 bases at J, with 5 bases between. Written as DNA, the CDR3 is TGTGCCAGCAGCCGAGGTAATGAGCAGTTCTTC. Protein sequence: CASSRGNEQFF.

The rearrangement uses TRBV13 and TRBJ2-3, with D maybe TRBD2 (6 bases). This CDR3 region has 16 residues. V was cut by 4 bases and J by 2 bases, with 16 bases left in between. The germline CDR1 and CDR2 sequences are PRHDT and FYEKMQ (reference sequence). CDR3 region: CASSSTGTLTTDTQYF. The CDR3 DNA follows: TGTGCCAGCAGCTCAACCGGGACTCTCACCACAGATACGCAGTATTTT.

This clonotype was seen ten or more times. The chain is built from TRBV5-1 and TRBJ2-7, with D maybe TRBD1 (6 bases). The ends were cut back, 4 bases at V and 3 bases at J, with 17 bases in the middle. The length of the CDR3 is 15 residues. Germline V CDR1 and CDR2: SGHRS, YFSETQ. The CDR3 DNA reads as TGCGCCAGCAGCATACAGACAGGAAGTCTCTACGAGCAGTACTTC. Protein sequence: CASSIQTGSLYEQYF.

This sequence joins TRBV3-1 and TRBJ2-1, with 12 bases fitting TRBD2. CDR3 length: 16 residues. Germline V gene data show CDR1 as LGHDT and CDR2 as YNNKEL (reference sequence). J lost 7 bases, V lost 4 bases, and 8 bases had no gene match. The CDR3 coding sequence is TGTGCCAGCAGCCCCCGGACTAGCGGGATAAGGAATGAGCAGTTCTTC. Its protein product is CASSPRTSGIRNEQFF.

There are many counts of this clonotype. This chain uses TRBV29-1 with TRBJ2-3, with 8 bases fitting TRBD2. The junction had 5 bases not matched to a gene; V was cut back by 8 bases and J by 4 bases. The CDR3 length is 12 residues. Germline V gene data show CDR1 as SQVTM and CDR2 as ANQGSEA. CDR3 in amino acids: CSLGTSADTQYF. DNA of the CDR3: TGCAGCCTCGGGACTAGTGCAGATACGCAGTATTTT.

This clonotype has a count of ten or more. The chain carries TRBV12-3 or TRBV12-4 and TRBJ2-5; TRBD2 aligns across 7 bases. The ends lost 6 bases at V and 2 bases at J; junction bases unmatched: 6. There are 14 residues in the CDR3. The CDR3 bases are TGTGCCAGCAGACCTAGCGGTTCTCAAGAGACCCAGTACTTC. Protein sequence: CASRPSGSQETQYF.

The sample holds many counts of this clonotype. This sequence joins TRBV19 and TRBJ1-2; no firm D call. The length of the CDR3 is 13 residues. Trimming removed 9 bases from V and 1 base from J, with 12 bases in between. Germline V gene lookup returns CDR1 LNHDA and CDR2 SQIVND (reference sequence). The CDR3 nucleotides read TGTGCCAGCCTAGACACGTTTAACTATGGCTACACCTTC. Its translation is CASLDTFNYGYTF.

This clonotype has ten or more counts. V is TRBV7-3 and J is TRBJ2-7; D remains unclear. Germline CDR1 and CDR2: SGHTA and FQGTGA. This CDR3 is built from 10 residues. CDR3 coding DNA: TGTGCTTCGGAGCTTTACGAGCAGTACTTC. Its protein product is CASELYEQYF.

This rearrangement joins TRBV12-3 or TRBV12-4 to TRBJ2-7; D uncertain. The CDR3 is 14 amino acids. V was clipped by 7 bases and J by 3 bases, with 16 bases between them. CDR3 region: CASNTEVVGYEQYF. Here the CDR3 DNA reads TGTGCCAGCAACACTGAGGTAGTGGGCTACGAGCAGTACTTC.

V and J are TRBV5-1 and TRBJ2-6; 11 positions agree with TRBD1. The germline V gene has CDR1 SGHRS and CDR2 YFSETQ. The CDR3 loop spans 22 amino acids. The V and J ends lost 1 base and 0 bases, in that order; junction bases with no gene match: 15. The CDR3 here is CASSLNTAGYGTGGSGANVLTF. The CDR3 coding sequence is TGCGCCAGCAGCTTGAATACGGCCGGATACGGGACAGGGGGCTCTGGGGCCAACGTCCTGACTTTC.

In its sample, this clonotype was seen many times. This chain connects TRBV20-1 to TRBJ2-7, with a possible D match to TRBD2 (5 bases). V dropped 0 bases and J dropped 4 bases, with 16 bases sitting between them. Per the germline V gene, CDR1 is DFQATT and CDR2 is SNEGSKA (reference sequence). The CDR3 is 15 residues long. In DNA form, the CDR3 reads TGCAGTGCTAGAGATCTGAGAGACTACTCGTACGAGCAGTACTTC. Translation gives CSARDLRDYSYEQYF.

The chain is built from TRBV2 and TRBJ2-4; no reliable D call. The CDR3 loop spans 14 amino acids. CDR1 is SNHLY and CDR2 is FYNNEI in the germline V gene. Deletions cut 4 bases from V and 7 bases from J, with 14 bases between. DNA of the CDR3: TGTGCCAGCAGTGCTGGGGTAATGCCGAACATTCAGTACTTC. Translating gives CASSAGVMPNIQYF. The whole variable domain, remainder taken from reference TRBV2 and TRBJ2-4, is EPEVTQTPSHQVTQMGQEVILRCVPISNHLYFYWYRQILGQKVEFLVSFYNNEISEKSEIFDDQFSVERPDGSNFTLKIRSTKLEDSAMYFCASSAGVMPNIQYFGAGTRLSVL.

This clonotype appeared a few times. The chain couples TRBV5-4 to TRBJ2-2, with a tentative D call TRBD2 (5 bases). The V and J ends lost 5 bases and 3 bases respectively, with 14 bases between them. Looked up from germline, CDR1 is SGHNT and CDR2 is YYREEE (reference sequence). This CDR3 is 15 amino acids long. Here the CDR3 reads CASSQRARDTGELFF. DNA of the CDR3: TGTGCCAGCAGTCAAAGGGCGAGGGACACCGGGGAGCTGTTTTTT.

This clonotype has ten or more counts. The gene calls are TRBV11-2 and TRBJ2-1; TRBD2 aligns across 7 bases. Germline lookup yields CDR1 SGHAT and CDR2 FQNNGV. Trimming at V came to 1 base and at J to 4 bases, leaving 16 bases not matched to a gene. This CDR3 has 19 amino acids. CDR3 DNA sequence: TGTGCCAGCAGCTTAGGGACACCCCAACTAGCGAGAGGTTACAATGAGCAGTTCTTC. Amino acids: CASSLGTPQLARGYNEQFF.

This clonotype was detected only once. This chain connects TRBV25-1 to TRBJ1-3; D gene uncertain. CDR1 and CDR2 (germline): MGHDK, SYGVNS. Deletions cut 8 bases from V and 0 bases from J, with 11 bases between. This CDR3 is 14 amino acids long. CDR3 residues: CASGKTGSGNTIYF. In DNA form, the CDR3 reads TGTGCCAGCGGCAAGACGGGCTCTGGAAACACCATATATTTT.

This clonotype appeared many times. The rearrangement joins TRBV5-1 to TRBJ2-1; TRBD1 aligns across 9 bases. V shed 3 bases, J shed 6 bases, and the junction held 1 base outside the gene matches. There are 13 residues in the CDR3. The germline V gene encodes CDR1 SGHRS and CDR2 YFSETQ. The CDR3 nucleotides read TGCGCCAGCAGCTGGGACAGGGCCAATGAGCAGTTCTTC. Protein product: CASSWDRANEQFF.

This clonotype has only a few counts. The rearrangement links TRBV6-1 to TRBJ2-5; 9 positions agree with TRBD1. Germline lookup yields CDR1 MNHNS and CDR2 SASEGT. The CDR3 consists of 15 residues. J was trimmed by 2 bases and V by 6 bases; bases with no gene match: 7. The CDR3 spells CASSDGQGRQETQYF. CDR3 coding DNA: TGTGCCAGCAGCGACGGACAGGGGCGGCAAGAGACCCAGTACTTC.

Only a few counts were recorded for this clonotype. The chain is built from TRBV11-2 and TRBJ2-5, with D perhaps matching TRBD1 or TRBD2 (5 bases each). The CDR3 spans 18 residues. Germline CDR1 is SGHAT and CDR2 is FQNNGV. The ends were cut back, 5 bases at V and 3 bases at J, with 25 bases in the middle. In DNA form, the CDR3 reads TGTGCCAGCAGCCTCAATCCGCCCGGGGCGTCGGCAAAAGAGACCCAGTACTTC. It specifies CASSLNPPGASAKETQYF.

The chain is built from TRBV9 and TRBJ2-1; 9 nucleotides line up with TRBD2. The CDR3 loop spans 16 amino acids. Per the germline V gene, CDR1 is SGDLS and CDR2 is YYNGEE. With V trimmed by 4 bases and J by 7 bases, 12 bases remained unmatched. The CDR3 nucleotides are TGTGCCAGCAGCTCCCAGCGGGAGGTTATGTTAAATGAGCAGTTCTTC. It encodes CASSSQREVMLNEQFF.

This sequence joins TRBV2 and TRBJ2-6; possibly TRBD1 for D (5 bases). The V end was cut by 8 bases, the J end by 0 bases, with 20 bases between. From germline, CDR1 is SNHLY and CDR2 FYNNEI. This CDR3 has 18 amino acids. DNA of the CDR3: TGTGCCAGCTGTTTAGTGTTAGCCAGGGCCTCTGGGGCCAACGTCCTGACTTTC. Translated, it gives CASCLVLARASGANVLTF.

This clonotype was seen a handful of times. The chain is built from TRBV21-1 and TRBJ2-7; no DNA check was done on the table's D call, TRBD1. TRBV21-1 counts as a pseudogene. CDR3 length: 13 amino acids. CDR3 DNA sequence: TGTGCCAGCACCCCAACAGGGGGGCACGAGCAGTACTTC. The encoded protein is CASTPTGGHEQYF.

This rearrangement joins TRBV7-9 to TRBJ2-3, with TRBD2 matching over 9 bases. This CDR3 comprises 16 residues. V shed 3 bases, J shed 4 bases, and the junction held 8 bases outside the gene matches. Germline CDR1 and CDR2: SEHNR and FQNEAQ (reference sequence). The CDR3, as DNA: TGTGCCAGCAGCTTCGCTAGCGGGGCTAGCTCAGATACGCAGTATTTT. Protein: CASSFASGASSDTQYF.

This clonotype was counted ten times or more. The chain combines TRBV25-1 with TRBJ2-1; D perhaps matches TRBD1 (6 bases). The CDR3 spans 15 residues. Germline assignment: CDR1 MGHDK and CDR2 SYGVNS. V was clipped by 4 bases and J by 6 bases, with 16 bases between them. CDR3 sequence: CASSVQGTVSNEQFF. DNA of the CDR3: TGTGCCAGCAGTGTGCAGGGGACGGTAAGCAATGAGCAGTTCTTC.

Only a few counts were recorded for this clonotype. J is TRBJ1-2 and V is TRBV29-1, with D possibly being TRBD1 (6 bases). V was shortened by 6 bases and J by 5 bases, with 13 bases between the two germline ends. This CDR3 is 12 amino acids long. The V gene's germline CDR1 is SQVTM and CDR2 ANQGSEA. Written as DNA, the CDR3 is TGCAGCGTGGGGGACAAGGGTTATGGCTACACCTTC. This encodes CSVGDKGYGYTF.

This clonotype was detected many times. V usage is TRBV20-1 and J usage is TRBJ1-5, with 7 positions matching TRBD1. Looked up from germline, CDR1 is DFQATT and CDR2 is SNEGSKA (reference sequence). V shed 3 bases and J 5 bases; nucleotides not matched to a gene: 4. The length of the CDR3 is 13 residues. CDR3 in amino acids: CSARDRTDQPQHF. The CDR3 DNA follows: TGCAGTGCTAGGGACAGGACAGATCAGCCCCAGCATTTT.

The chain links TRBV11-2 to TRBJ1-3, with D possibly being TRBD1 (5 bases). Looked up from germline, CDR1 is SGHAT and CDR2 is FQNNGV. V lost 0 bases, J lost 0 bases, and 12 bases lay in between. This CDR3 region has 17 residues. This CDR3 reads CASSLEGDRSSGNTIYF. The CDR3 DNA reads as TGTGCCAGCAGCTTAGAGGGGGACCGTAGCTCTGGAAACACCATATATTTT.

The chain couples TRBV29-1 to TRBJ1-2, with D perhaps TRBD1 (5 bases). V lost 6 bases and J lost 2, with 16 bases in between. The CDR3 covers 14 residues. Germline CDR1 reads SQVTM; CDR2 reads ANQGSEA. The CDR3 here is CSVDGQGINYGYTF. CDR3 DNA sequence: TGCAGCGTCGACGGTCAGGGCATAAACTATGGCTACACCTTC.

The chain employs TRBV11-2 and TRBJ2-7; TRBD2 agrees at 13 bases. Germline V lookup: CDR1 SGHAT, CDR2 FQNNGV. Trimming removed 1 base from V and 0 bases from J; junction bases left unmatched: 6. The CDR3 covers 18 residues. The CDR3 region has the DNA TGTGCCAGCAGCTTAGTTGGGACTAGCGGGGCCTACTCCTACGAGCAGTACTTC. It yields the protein CASSLVGTSGAYSYEQYF.

This clonotype has more than one count but fewer than ten. The V call is TRBV20-1, the J call TRBJ1-1; D possibly corresponds to TRBD1 (5 bases). Trimming took 6 bases from V and 1 from J, leaving 12 bases between them. The CDR3 totals 13 residues. Per germline, CDR1 DFQATT and CDR2 SNEGSKA (reference sequence). As DNA, the CDR3 is TGCAGTGCCCCCAGGGAGGCGAACACTGAAGCTTTCTTT. Its translation: CSAPREANTEAFF.

V is TRBV25-1 and J is TRBJ2-3; perhaps TRBD2 as D (6 bases). This CDR3 has 16 residues. Trimming pared 3 bases from V and 0 bases from J, leaving 13 bases between. Germline CDR1 is MGHDK and CDR2 is SYGVNS. The CDR3: CASSDRQRASTDTQYF. As DNA, the CDR3 is TGTGCCAGCAGTGATCGTCAGCGGGCTAGCACAGATACGCAGTATTTT.

This clonotype appeared a few times. This chain joins TRBV28 and TRBJ1-4; the D gene is possibly TRBD1 (5 bases). Germline V gene sequence: CDR1 MDHEN, CDR2 SYDVKM. V was clipped by 4 bases and J by 2 bases, with 14 bases between them. This CDR3 comprises 16 residues. In DNA, the CDR3 is TGTGCCAGCAGTTACCCAGACAGTCGGACTAATGAAAAACTGTTTTTT. This translates into CASSYPDSRTNEKLFF.

As to this clonotype: A read error may be the cause here, since a much bigger clone is one base away. The CDR3 loop is CRARDEGRGRGSSYNEQFF. CDR3 nucleotide sequence: TGCAGGGCTAGAGATGAGGGGCGGGGGCGGGGGAGCTCCTACAATGAGCAGTTCTTC. The chain couples TRBV20-1 to TRBJ2-1, with D perhaps TRBD2 (7 bases). The CDR3 spans 19 residues. CDR1 DFQATT and CDR2 SNEGSKA come from the germline V gene (reference sequence).